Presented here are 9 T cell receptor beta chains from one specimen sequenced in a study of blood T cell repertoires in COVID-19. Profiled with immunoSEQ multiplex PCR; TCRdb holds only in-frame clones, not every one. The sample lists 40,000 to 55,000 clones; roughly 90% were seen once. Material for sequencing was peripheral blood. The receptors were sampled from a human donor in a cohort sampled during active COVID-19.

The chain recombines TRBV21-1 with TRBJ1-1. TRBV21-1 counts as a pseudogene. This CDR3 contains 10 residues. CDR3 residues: CASSPRRAFF. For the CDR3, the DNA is TGTGCCAGCAGCCCTCGGAGGGCTTTCTTT.

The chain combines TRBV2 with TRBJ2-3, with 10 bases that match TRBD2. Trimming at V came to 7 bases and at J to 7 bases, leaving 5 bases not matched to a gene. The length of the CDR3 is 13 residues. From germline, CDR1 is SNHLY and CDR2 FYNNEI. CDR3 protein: CASTGLALNTQYF. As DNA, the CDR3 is TGTGCCAGCACGGGACTAGCGTTAAATACGCAGTATTTT.

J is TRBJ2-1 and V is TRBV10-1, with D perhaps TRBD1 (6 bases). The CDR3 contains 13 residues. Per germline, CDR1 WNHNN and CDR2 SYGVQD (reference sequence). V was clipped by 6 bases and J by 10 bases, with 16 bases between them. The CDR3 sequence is CASSKTEQGEQFF. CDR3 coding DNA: TGCGCCAGCAGCAAAACAGAACAGGGAGAGCAGTTCTTC.

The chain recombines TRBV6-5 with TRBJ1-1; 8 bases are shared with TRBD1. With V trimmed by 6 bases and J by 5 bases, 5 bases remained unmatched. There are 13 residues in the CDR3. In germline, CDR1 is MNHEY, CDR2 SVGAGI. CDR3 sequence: CASRWTGRTEAFF. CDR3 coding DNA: TGTGCCAGCAGGTGGACAGGGAGGACTGAAGCTTTCTTT.

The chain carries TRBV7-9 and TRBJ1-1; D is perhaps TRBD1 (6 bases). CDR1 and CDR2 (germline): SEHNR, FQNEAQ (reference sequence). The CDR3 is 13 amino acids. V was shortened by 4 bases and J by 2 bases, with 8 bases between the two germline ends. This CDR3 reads CASSWGQNTEAFF. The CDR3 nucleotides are TGTGCCAGCAGCTGGGGACAAAACACTGAAGCTTTCTTT.

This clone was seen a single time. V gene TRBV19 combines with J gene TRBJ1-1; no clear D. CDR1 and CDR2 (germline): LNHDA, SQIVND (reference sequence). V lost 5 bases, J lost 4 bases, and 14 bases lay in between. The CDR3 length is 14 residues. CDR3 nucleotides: TGTGCCAGTAGTCCCACCCCTCGGAGCACTGAAGCTTTCTTT. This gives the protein CASSPTPRSTEAFF.

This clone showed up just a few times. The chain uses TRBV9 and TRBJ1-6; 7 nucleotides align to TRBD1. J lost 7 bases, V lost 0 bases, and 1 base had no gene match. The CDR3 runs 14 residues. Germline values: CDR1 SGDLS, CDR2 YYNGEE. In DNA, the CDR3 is TGTGCCAGCAGCGTAGGACAGGGCAATTCACCCCTCCACTTT. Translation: CASSVGQGNSPLHF.

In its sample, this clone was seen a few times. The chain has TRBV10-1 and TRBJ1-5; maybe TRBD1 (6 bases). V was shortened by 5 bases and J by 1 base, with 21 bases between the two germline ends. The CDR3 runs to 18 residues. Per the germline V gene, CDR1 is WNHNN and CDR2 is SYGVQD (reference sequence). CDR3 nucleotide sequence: TGCGCCAGCAGTAAGTGGGGGCGCCAGGGCCGAAGCAATCAGCCCCAGCATTTT. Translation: CASSKWGRQGRSNQPQHF.

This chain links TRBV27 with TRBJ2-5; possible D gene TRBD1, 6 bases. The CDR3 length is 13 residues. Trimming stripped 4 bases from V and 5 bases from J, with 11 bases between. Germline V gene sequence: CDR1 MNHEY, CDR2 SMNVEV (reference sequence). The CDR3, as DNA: TGTGCCAGCAGTTCCAGGGGCGGGGAGACCCAGTACTTC. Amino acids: CASSSRGGETQYF.